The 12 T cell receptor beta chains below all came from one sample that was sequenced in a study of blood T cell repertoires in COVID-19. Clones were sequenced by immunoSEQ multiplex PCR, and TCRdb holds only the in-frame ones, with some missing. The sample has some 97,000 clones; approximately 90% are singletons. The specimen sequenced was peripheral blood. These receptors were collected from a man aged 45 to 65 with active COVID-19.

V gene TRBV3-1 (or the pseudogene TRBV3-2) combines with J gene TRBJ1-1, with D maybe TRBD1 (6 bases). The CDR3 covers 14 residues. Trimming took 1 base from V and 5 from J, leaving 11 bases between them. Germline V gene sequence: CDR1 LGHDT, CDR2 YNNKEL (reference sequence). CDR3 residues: CASSQGTATTEAFF. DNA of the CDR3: TGTGCCAGCAGCCAAGGGACAGCGACAACTGAAGCTTTCTTT.

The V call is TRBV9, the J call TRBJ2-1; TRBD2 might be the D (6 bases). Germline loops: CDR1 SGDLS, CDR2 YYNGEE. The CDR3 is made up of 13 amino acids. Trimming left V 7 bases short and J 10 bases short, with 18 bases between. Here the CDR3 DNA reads TGTGCCAGCGGGCGGGGATTCCTCGACGAGCAGTTCTTC. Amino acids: CASGRGFLDEQFF.

The CDR3 region is CASSSPTGPSYEQYF. The CDR3 region has the DNA TGTGCCAGCAGCTCACCGACAGGGCCTTCCTACGAGCAGTACTTC. The chain joins TRBV7-9 to TRBJ2-7; 7 bases line up with TRBD1. CDR3 size: 15 residues. In germline, CDR1 is SEHNR, CDR2 FQNEAQ (reference sequence). V dropped 4 bases and J dropped 1; count of bases not matched to a gene: 7.

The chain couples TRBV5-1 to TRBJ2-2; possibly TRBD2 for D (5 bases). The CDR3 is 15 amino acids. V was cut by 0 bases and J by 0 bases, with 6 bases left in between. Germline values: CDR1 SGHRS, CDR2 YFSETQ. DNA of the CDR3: TGCGCCAGCAGCTTGGGGAGGCCGAACACCGGGGAGCTGTTTTTT. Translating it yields CASSLGRPNTGELFF.

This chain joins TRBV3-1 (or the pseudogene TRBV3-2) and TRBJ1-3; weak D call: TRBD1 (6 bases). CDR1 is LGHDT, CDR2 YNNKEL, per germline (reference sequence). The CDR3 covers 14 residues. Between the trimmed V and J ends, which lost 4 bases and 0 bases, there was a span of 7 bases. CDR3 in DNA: TGTGCCAGCAGCCGACAGGACTCTGGAAACACCATATATTTT. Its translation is CASSRQDSGNTIYF.

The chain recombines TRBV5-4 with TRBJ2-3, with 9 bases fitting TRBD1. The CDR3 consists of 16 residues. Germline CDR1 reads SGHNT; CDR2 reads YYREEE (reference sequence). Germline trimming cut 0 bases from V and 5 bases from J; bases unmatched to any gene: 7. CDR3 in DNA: TGTGCCAGCAGCTTGGTGGGGAACAGGGGGCGAGATACGCAGTATTTT. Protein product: CASSLVGNRGRDTQYF.

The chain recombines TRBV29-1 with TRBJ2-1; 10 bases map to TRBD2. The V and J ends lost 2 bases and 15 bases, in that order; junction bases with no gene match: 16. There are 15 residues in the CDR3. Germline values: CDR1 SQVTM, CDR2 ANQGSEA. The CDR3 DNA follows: TGCAGCGTTGAAAGTTCTATAGCTAGCGGGGGTAATCGGTTCTTC. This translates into CSVESSIASGGNRFF.

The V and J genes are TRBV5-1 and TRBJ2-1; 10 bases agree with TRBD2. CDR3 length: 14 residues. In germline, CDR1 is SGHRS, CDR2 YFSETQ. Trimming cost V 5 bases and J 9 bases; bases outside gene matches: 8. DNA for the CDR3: TGCGCCAGCAGTGAGGTAGCGGGAGGCATTGAGCAGTTCTTC. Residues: CASSEVAGGIEQFF.

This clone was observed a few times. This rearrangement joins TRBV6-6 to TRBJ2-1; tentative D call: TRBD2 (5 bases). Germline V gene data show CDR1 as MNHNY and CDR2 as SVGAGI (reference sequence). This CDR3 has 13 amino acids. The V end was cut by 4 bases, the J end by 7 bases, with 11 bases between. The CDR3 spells CASSSLSGNEQFF. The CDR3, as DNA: TGTGCCAGCAGTTCCCTCTCGGGGAATGAGCAGTTCTTC.

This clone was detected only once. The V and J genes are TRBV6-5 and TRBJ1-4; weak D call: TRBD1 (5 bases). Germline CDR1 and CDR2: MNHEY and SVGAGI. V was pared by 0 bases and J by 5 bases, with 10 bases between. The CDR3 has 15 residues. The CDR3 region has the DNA TGTGCCAGCAGTTACTCGAACAGGCTCAATGAAAAACTGTTTTTT. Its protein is CASSYSNRLNEKLFF.

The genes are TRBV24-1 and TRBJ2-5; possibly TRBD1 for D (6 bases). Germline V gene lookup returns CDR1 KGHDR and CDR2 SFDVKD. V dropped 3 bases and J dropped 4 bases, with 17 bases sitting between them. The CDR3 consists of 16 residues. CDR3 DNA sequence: TGTGCCACCAGTGATGCCGGGACAAAAAGTGGAGAGACCCAGTACTTC. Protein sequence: CATSDAGTKSGETQYF.

CDR3 DNA sequence: TGTGCCAGTAGCCTCCCGACTCACTTGGATCCCTACAATGAGCAGTTCTTC. Its translation is CASSLPTHLDPYNEQFF. The chain carries TRBV19 and TRBJ2-1, with no clear D. CDR1 and CDR2 from the germline V gene are LNHDA and SQIVND (reference sequence). The CDR3 has 17 amino acids. V shed 6 bases and J shed 2 bases, with 20 bases lying between them.